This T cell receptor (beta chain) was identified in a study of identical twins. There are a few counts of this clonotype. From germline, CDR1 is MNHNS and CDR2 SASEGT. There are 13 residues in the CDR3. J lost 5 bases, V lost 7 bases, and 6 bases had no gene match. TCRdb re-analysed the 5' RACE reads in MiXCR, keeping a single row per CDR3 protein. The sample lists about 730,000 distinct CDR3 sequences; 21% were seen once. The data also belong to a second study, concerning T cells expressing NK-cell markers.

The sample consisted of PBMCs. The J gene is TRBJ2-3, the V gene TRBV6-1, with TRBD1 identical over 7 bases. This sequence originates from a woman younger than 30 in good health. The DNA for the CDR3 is TGTGCCAGCAATGACAGGGCGGGAGATACGCAGTATTTT. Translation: CASNDRAGDTQYF.